The 17 T cell receptor beta chains given below trace back to one sample, sequenced in a study of T cells in Graves' hyperthyroidism and ophthalmopathy. RNA transcripts were the template for amplifying TCR beta CDR3 regions. A first-round RT-PCR of the TCR CDR3 used the HTBI primer set. TCRdb analysed the multiplex PCR reads with MiXCR anew, one entry per CDR3 protein. This repertoire shows approximately 630,000 distinct CDR3 sequences, around 16% found once; its top ten account for 3.8%. The sequenced sample was blood. These receptors came from a woman younger than 45 with Graves' hyperthyroidism.

Points on this clonotype: At one end the junction does not follow the germline gene, possibly because of a read error. The chain carries TRBV27 and TRBJ2-2; TRBD2 matches 8 bases. The CDR3 covers 14 residues. Germline assignment: CDR1 MNHEY and CDR2 SMNVEV (reference sequence). The CDR3 loop reads CATREGRNTGELLF. CDR3 nucleotide sequence: TGTGCCACCCGGGAGGGTCGGAACACCGGGGAGCTGCTTTTT.

This clonotype was recorded at least ten times. The chain employs TRBV7-3 and TRBJ2-5, with 7 positions matching TRBD1. The V segment lost 3 bases and the J segment 0 bases; nucleotides outside the gene matches: 4. The CDR3 spans 15 residues. Germline V CDR1 and CDR2: SGHTA, FQGTGA. This chain's CDR3 is CASSLGTENQETQYF. The CDR3 nucleotides read TGTGCCAGCAGCTTGGGGACAGAGAACCAAGAGACCCAGTACTTC.

This clonotype was recorded at least ten times. The chain is built from TRBV2 and TRBJ1-2; D perhaps matches TRBD1 (6 bases). The germline V gene encodes CDR1 SNHLY and CDR2 FYNNEI. CDR3 length equals 16 residues. V lost 4 bases and J 8 bases, leaving 23 bases between the germline ends. This CDR3 reads CASSVSRDTGLQGYTF. CDR3 coding DNA: TGTGCCAGCAGTGTGAGCCGCGATACAGGGTTACAGGGCTACACCTTC.

This clonotype occurred once. The chain combines TRBV3-1 with TRBJ2-5; D call uncertain. Trimming cost V 0 bases and J 2 bases, with 16 bases left between them. The CDR3 length is 17 residues. Germline lookup yields CDR1 LGHDT and CDR2 YNNKEL (reference sequence). CDR3 bases: TGTGCCAGCAGCCAAGAAAACGGCTACGGACGTCAAGAGACCCAGTACTTC. It yields the protein CASSQENGYGRQETQYF.

This clonotype appeared many times. This rearrangement joins TRBV28 to TRBJ1-2; 7 nucleotides match TRBD1. CDR1 is MDHEN, CDR2 SYDVKM, per germline. After removal of 2 bases from V and 5 bases from J, the junction contained 14 bases not matched to a gene. This CDR3 has 17 amino acids. The CDR3 DNA follows: TGTGCCAGCAGTTTAAGAATATTTGGCGGACAGGAGTATGGCTACACCTTC. Translated, it gives CASSLRIFGGQEYGYTF.

This clonotype was seen a handful of times. The chain combines TRBV24-1 with TRBJ1-2; 8 bases line up with TRBD1. V dropped 4 bases and J dropped 7; count of bases not matched to a gene: 10. CDR1 and CDR2 (germline): KGHDR, SFDVKD. The CDR3 runs to 15 residues. The CDR3 DNA reads as TGTGCCACCAGTGACGAGGACAGGGAAAGCGGTGGCTACACCTTC. It yields the protein CATSDEDRESGGYTF.

This chain links TRBV7-2 with TRBJ1-6; D gene unclear. The CDR3 covers 14 residues. V dropped 1 base and J dropped 7 bases, with 8 bases sitting between them. CDR1 and CDR2 from the germline V gene are SGHTA and FQGNSA. Here the CDR3 reads CASSLGQVNSPLHF. The CDR3, as DNA: TGTGCCAGCAGCTTAGGTCAGGTGAATTCACCCCTCCACTTT.

In its sample, this clonotype was seen many times. V usage is TRBV27 and J usage is TRBJ2-3; D is ambiguous. V was trimmed by 7 bases and J by 1 base, leaving 15 bases between them. Per the germline V gene, CDR1 is MNHEY and CDR2 is SMNVEV (reference sequence). The CDR3 spans 15 residues. CDR3 bases: TGTGCCAGCAACTGGGGTGGGATGGGCACAGATACGCAGTATTTT. The encoded protein is CASNWGGMGTDTQYF.

This clonotype was seen many times. The chain is built from TRBV6-2 or TRBV6-3 and TRBJ2-7; 10 bases are a match to TRBD2. The CDR3 is made up of 14 amino acids. V lost 6 bases to trimming and J lost 6 bases; unmatched junction nucleotides: 8. Germline loops: CDR1 MNHEY, CDR2 SVGEGT. The CDR3 bases are TGTGCCAGCAGCCATGGGACTAGCGCTTTCGAGCAGTACTTC. Encoded protein: CASSHGTSAFEQYF.

J is TRBJ2-2 and V is TRBV5-1; 13 bases are a match to TRBD2. The CDR3 spans 18 residues. The V and J ends lost 0 bases and 2 bases, in that order; junction bases with no gene match: 4. CDR1 and CDR2 from the germline V gene are SGHRS and YFSETQ. The chain's CDR3 is CASSLDGTSGINTGELFF. CDR3 DNA sequence: TGCGCCAGCAGCTTGGACGGGACTAGCGGGATTAACACCGGGGAGCTGTTTTTT.

This chain uses TRBV28 with TRBJ2-3, with 16 bases fitting TRBD2. Trimming at V came to 6 bases and at J to 1 base, leaving 7 bases not matched to a gene. The CDR3 runs to 18 residues. Germline V gives CDR1 MDHEN, CDR2 SYDVKM. The CDR3, as DNA: TGTGCCAGCAGCCGAGGGGGGACTAGCGGGAGGGGCACAGATACGCAGTATTTT. Translated, it gives CASSRGGTSGRGTDTQYF. Full variable domain (missing parts from reference TRBV28 and TRBJ2-3): DVKVTQSSRYLVKRTGEKVFLECVQDMDHENMFWYRQDPGLGLRLIYFSYDVKMKEKGDIPEGYSVSREKKERFSLILESASTNQTSMYLCASSRGGTSGRGTDTQYFGPGTRLTVL.

J is TRBJ2-3 and V is TRBV3-1, with TRBD1 matching 10 bases. The V gene's germline CDR1 is LGHDT and CDR2 YNNKEL (reference sequence). The CDR3 totals 15 residues. J was trimmed by 0 bases and V by 5 bases; bases with no gene match: 2. CDR3 nucleotides: TGTGCCAGCAGCAGGGGACAGGGGAGCACAGATACGCAGTATTTT. Translating it yields CASSRGQGSTDTQYF.

This clonotype was seen at least ten times. The V gene is TRBV7-2, the J gene TRBJ2-7; D gene unclear. This CDR3 is 14 amino acids long. Trimming took 6 bases from V and 6 from J, leaving 18 bases between them. Germline CDR1 and CDR2: SGHTA and FQGNSA. The CDR3 DNA follows: TGTGCCAGCAGTCCAACCCCCGGTCTGGTCGAGCAGTACTTC. It codes for CASSPTPGLVEQYF.

The chain is built from TRBV4-2 and TRBJ1-1; D not resolved. The germline gives CDR1 LGHNA, CDR2 YNFKEQ. The V end lost 1 base, the J end lost 3 bases, and 6 bases lay between the germline ends. The CDR3 is made up of 13 amino acids. The CDR3 DNA reads as TGTGCCAGCAGCCAAGGCAAGGACACTGAAGCTTTCTTT. It specifies CASSQGKDTEAFF.

This clonotype has at least ten counts. J is TRBJ1-1 and V is TRBV6-1, with D possibly matching TRBD1 (6 bases). Per the germline V gene, CDR1 is MNHNS and CDR2 is SASEGT. Trimming left V 5 bases short and J 6 bases short, with 16 bases between. The CDR3 sequence is 14 residues long. The CDR3 bases are TGTGCCAGCAGTCTGTATACAGGGTACGCTGAAGCTTTCTTT. This gives the protein CASSLYTGYAEAFF.

This clonotype was picked up many times. The chain carries TRBV12-3 or TRBV12-4 and TRBJ1-1; 8 bases align to TRBD1. CDR3 size: 13 residues. The ends lost 6 bases at V and 1 base at J; junction bases unmatched: 1. CDR3 sequence: CASRGTGNTEAFF. DNA of the CDR3: TGTGCCAGCAGGGGGACAGGGAACACTGAAGCTTTCTTT.

The rearrangement joins TRBV19 to TRBJ2-7; TRBD2 agrees at 10 bases. Germline loops: CDR1 LNHDA, CDR2 SQIVND (reference sequence). This CDR3 is built from 14 residues. The J segment lost 5 bases and the V segment lost 5 bases, leaving 6 bases of the junction unmatched. The CDR3 DNA reads as TGTGCCAGTAGTCCCCTAGCGGGAGATAACGAGCAGTACTTC. Its protein product is CASSPLAGDNEQYF.